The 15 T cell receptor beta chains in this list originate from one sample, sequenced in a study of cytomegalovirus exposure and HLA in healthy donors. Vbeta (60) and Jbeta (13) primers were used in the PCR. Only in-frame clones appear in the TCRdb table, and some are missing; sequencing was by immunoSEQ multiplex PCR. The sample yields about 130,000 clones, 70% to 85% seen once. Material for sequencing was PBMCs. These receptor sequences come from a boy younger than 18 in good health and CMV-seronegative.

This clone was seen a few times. In DNA form, the CDR3 reads TGTGCCAACCAACTAGCGAACGGGGAGCTGTTTTTT. Encoded protein: CANQLANGELFF. The chain joins TRBV2 to TRBJ2-2; TRBD2 matches 7 bases. Germline V gene sequence: CDR1 SNHLY, CDR2 FYNNEI. The CDR3 is 12 residues long. The V and J ends lost 10 bases and 7 bases, in that order; junction bases with no gene match: 6.

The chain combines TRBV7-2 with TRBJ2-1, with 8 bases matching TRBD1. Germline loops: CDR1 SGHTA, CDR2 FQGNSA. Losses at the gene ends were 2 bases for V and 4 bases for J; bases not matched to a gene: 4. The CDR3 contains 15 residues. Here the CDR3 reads CASSLQGAPYNEQFF. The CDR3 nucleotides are TGTGCCAGCAGCTTACAGGGGGCGCCTTACAATGAGCAGTTCTTC.

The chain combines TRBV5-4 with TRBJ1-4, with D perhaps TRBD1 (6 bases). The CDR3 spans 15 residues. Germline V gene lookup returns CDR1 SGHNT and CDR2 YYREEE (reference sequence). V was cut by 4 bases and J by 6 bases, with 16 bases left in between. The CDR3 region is CASSIPEGGHEKLFF. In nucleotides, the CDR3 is TGTGCCAGCAGCATCCCGGAGGGGGGGCATGAAAAACTGTTTTTT. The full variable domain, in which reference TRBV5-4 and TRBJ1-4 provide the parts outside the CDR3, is ETGVTQSPTHLIKTRGQQVTLRCSSQSGHNTVSWYQQALGQGPQFIFQYYREEENGRGNFPPRFSGLQFPNYSSELNVNALELDDSALYLCASSIPEGGHEKLFFGSGTQLSVL.

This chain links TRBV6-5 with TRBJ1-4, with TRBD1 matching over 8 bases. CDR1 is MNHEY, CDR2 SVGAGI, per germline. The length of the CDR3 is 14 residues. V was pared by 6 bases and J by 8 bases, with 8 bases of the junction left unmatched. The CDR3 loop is CASRRQGLGEKLFF. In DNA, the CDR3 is TGTGCCAGCAGAAGACAGGGGCTCGGGGAAAAACTGTTTTTT.

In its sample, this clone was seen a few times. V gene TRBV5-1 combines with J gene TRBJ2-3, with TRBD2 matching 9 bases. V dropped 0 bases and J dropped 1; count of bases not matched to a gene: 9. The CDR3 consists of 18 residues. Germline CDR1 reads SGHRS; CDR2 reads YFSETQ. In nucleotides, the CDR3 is TGCGCCAGCAGCTTGGAGTCAGCGGGAGGCCTTCGCACAGATACGCAGTATTTT. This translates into CASSLESAGGLRTDTQYF. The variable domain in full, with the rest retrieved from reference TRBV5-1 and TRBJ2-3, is KAGVTQTPRYLIKTRGQQVTLSCSPISGHRSVSWYQQTPGQGLQFLFEYFSETQRNKGNFPGRFSGRQFSNSRSEMNVSTLELGDSALYLCASSLESAGGLRTDTQYFGPGTRLTVL.

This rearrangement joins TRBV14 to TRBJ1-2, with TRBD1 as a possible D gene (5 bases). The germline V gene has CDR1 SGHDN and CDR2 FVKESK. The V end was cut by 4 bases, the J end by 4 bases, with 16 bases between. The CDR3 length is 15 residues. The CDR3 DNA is TGTGCCAGCAGCCTTACGGGGGAGTGGGTCTATGGCTACACCTTC. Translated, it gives CASSLTGEWVYGYTF.

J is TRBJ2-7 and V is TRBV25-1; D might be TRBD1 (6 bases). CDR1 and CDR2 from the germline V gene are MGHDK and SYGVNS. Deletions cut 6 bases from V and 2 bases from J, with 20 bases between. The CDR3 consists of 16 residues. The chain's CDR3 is CASSPGVWQGTYEQYF. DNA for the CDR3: TGTGCCAGCAGCCCAGGGGTTTGGCAGGGGACCTACGAGCAGTACTTC.

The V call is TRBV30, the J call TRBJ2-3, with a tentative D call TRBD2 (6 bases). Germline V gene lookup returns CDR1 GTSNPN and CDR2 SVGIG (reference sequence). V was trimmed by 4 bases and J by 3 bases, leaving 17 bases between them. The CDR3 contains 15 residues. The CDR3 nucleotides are TGTGCCTGGACCGGGACTGGGAAAGGGACAGATACGCAGTATTTT. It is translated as CAWTGTGKGTDTQYF. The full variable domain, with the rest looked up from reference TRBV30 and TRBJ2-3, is SQTIHQWPATLVQPVGSPLSLECTVEGTSNPNLYWYRQAAGRGLQLLFYSVGIGQISSEVPQNLSASRPQDRQFILSSKKLLLSDSGFYLCAWTGTGKGTDTQYFGPGTRLTVL.

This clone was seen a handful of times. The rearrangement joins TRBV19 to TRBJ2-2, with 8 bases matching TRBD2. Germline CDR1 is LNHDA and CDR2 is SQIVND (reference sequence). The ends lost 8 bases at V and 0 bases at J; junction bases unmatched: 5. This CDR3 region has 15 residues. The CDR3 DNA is TGTGCCAGTTCTCTTAGCGGGACGAACACCGGGGAGCTGTTTTTT. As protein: CASSLSGTNTGELFF.

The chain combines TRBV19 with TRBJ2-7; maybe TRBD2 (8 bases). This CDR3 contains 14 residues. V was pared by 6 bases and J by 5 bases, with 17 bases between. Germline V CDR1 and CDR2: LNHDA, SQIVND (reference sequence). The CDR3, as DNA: TGTGCCAGTAGCCGGGAGGGGGCTTTCCACGAGCAGTACTTC. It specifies CASSREGAFHEQYF.

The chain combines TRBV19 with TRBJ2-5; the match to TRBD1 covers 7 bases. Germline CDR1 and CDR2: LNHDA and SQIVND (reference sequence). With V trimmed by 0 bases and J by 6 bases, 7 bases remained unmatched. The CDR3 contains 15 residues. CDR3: CASSIDAGGRKTQYF. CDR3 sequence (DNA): TGTGCCAGTAGTATAGATGCAGGGGGTCGGAAGACCCAGTACTTC.

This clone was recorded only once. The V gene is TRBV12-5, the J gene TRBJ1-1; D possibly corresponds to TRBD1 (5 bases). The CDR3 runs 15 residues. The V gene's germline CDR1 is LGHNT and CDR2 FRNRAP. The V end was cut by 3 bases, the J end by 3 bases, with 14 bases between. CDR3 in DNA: TGTGCTAGTGGTTTAGTCCCAGGGAGGTACACTGAAGCTTTCTTT. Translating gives CASGLVPGRYTEAFF. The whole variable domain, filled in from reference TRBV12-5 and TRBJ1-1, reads DARVTQTPRHKVTEMGQEVTMRCQPILGHNTVFWYRQTMMQGLELLAYFRNRAPLDDSGMPKDRFSAEMPDATLATLKIQPSEPRDSAVYFCASGLVPGRYTEAFFGQGTRLTVV.

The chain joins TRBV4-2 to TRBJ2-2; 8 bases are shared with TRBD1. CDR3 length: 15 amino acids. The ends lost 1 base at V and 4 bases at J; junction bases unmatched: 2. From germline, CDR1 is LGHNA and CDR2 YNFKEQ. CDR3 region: CASSQGDRFTGELFF. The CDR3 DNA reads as TGTGCCAGCAGCCAAGGGGACAGGTTCACCGGGGAGCTGTTTTTT.

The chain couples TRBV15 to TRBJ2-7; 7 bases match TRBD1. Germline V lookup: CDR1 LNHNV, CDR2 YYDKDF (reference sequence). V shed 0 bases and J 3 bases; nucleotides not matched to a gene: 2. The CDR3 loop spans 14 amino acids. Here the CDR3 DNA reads TGTGCCACCAGCAGAGATCGACAGGGCTACGAGCAGTACTTC. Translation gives CATSRDRQGYEQYF.

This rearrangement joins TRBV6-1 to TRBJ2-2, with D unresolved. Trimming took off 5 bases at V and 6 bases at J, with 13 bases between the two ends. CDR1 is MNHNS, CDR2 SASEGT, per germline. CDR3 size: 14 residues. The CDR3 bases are TGTGCCAGCAGTACCACCTTGAGGCCCGGGGAGCTGTTTTTT. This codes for CASSTTLRPGELFF.